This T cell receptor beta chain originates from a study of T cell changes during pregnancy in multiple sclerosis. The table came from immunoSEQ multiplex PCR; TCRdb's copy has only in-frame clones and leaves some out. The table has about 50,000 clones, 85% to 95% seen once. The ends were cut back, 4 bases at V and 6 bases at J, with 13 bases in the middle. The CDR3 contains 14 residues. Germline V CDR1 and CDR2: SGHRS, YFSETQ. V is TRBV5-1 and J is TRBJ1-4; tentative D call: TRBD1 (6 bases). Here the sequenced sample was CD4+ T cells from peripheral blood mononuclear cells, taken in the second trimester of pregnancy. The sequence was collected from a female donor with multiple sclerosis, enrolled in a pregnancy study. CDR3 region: CASSHRQADEKLFF. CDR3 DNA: TGCGCCAGCAGCCACCGACAGGCGGATGAAAAACTGTTTTTT.